This T cell receptor beta chain was found in a study of cytomegalovirus exposure and HLA in healthy donors. Study outcomes and limitations: By HLA locus, TCR association rates varied in a later analysis, with DRB1 showing the most and HLA-C the fewest.

A multiplex PCR was run with 60 Vbeta primers and 13 Jbeta primers. TCRdb's copy holds only in-frame clones and misses some; the assay was immunoSEQ multiplex PCR. Of fewer than 150,000 clones listed, approximately 72% were seen once; the top ten hold approximately 8.2%. This CDR3 has 13 amino acids. The germline CDR1 and CDR2 sequences are ENHRY and SYGVKD. V was shortened by 10 bases and J by 0 bases, with 9 bases between the two germline ends. This clone was found a few times. The antigen is undetermined. The clonotype was recovered from a woman between 40 and 55 years old in good health and CMV-seropositive. This chain uses TRBV10-3 with TRBJ2-2; possible D gene TRBD1, 7 bases. The sequenced sample consisted of PBMCs. CDR3 sequence reads: CASGTANTGELFF. The CDR3 region has the DNA TGTGCCAGCGGGACAGCGAACACCGGGGAGCTGTTTTTT.